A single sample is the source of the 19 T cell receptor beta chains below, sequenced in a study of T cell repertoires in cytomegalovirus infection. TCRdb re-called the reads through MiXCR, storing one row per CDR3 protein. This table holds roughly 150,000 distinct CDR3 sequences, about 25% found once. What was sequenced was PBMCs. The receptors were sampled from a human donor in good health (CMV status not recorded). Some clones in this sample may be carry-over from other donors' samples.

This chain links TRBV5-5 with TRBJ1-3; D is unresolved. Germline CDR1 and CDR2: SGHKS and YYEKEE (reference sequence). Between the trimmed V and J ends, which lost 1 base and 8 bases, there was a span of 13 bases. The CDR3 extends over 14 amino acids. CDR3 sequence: CASSLLAYADTIYF. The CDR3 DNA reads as TGTGCCAGCAGCTTGTTGGCCTATGCGGACACCATATATTTT.

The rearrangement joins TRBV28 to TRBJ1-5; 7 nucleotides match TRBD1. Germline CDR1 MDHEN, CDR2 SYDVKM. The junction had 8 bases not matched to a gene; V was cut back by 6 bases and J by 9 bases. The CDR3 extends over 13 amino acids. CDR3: CASRLQGLGPQHF. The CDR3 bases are TGTGCCAGCAGACTACAGGGGTTGGGGCCCCAGCATTTT.

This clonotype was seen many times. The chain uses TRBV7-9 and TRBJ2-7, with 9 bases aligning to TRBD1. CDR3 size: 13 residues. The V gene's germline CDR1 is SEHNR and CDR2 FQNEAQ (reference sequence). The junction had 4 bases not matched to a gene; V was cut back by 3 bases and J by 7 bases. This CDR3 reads CASSFPGQGEQYF. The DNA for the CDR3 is TGTGCCAGCAGCTTCCCGGGACAGGGTGAGCAGTACTTC.

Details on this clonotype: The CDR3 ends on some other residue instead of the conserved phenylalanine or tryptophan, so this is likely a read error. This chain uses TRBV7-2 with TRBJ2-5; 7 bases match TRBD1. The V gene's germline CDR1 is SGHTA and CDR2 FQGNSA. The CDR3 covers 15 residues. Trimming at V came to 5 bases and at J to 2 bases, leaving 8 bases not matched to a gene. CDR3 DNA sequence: TGTGCCAGCAGCCTCCGACAGGGTCCACAAGAGACCCAGTACTAC. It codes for CASSLRQGPQETQYY.

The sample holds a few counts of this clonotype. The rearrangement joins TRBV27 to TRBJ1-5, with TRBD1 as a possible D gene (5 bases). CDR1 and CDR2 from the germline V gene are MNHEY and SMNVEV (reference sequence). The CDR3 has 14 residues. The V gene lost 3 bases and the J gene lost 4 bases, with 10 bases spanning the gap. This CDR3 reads CASSFVGGNQPQHF. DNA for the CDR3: TGTGCCAGCAGTTTTGTGGGGGGAAATCAGCCCCAGCATTTT.

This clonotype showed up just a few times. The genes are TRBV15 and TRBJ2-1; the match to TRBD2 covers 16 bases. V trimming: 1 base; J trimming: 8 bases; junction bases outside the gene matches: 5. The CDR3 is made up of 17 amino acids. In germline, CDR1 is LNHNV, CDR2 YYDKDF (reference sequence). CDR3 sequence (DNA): TGTGCCACCAGCAGAGGGGGACTAGCGGGAGGGTTAGATGAGCAGTTCTTC. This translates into CATSRGGLAGGLDEQFF.

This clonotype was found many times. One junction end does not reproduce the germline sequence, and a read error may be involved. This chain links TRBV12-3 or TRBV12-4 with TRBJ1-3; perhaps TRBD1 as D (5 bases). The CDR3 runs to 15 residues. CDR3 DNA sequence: TGTGCCAGCAGCTTAGGGACTGCCTCTGGAAACACCATATATTTT. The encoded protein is CASSLGTASGNTIYF.

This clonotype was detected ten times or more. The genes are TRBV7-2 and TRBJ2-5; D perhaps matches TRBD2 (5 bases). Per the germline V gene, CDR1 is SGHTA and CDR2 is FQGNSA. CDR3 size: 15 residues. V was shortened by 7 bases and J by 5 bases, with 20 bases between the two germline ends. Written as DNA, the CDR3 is TGTGCCAGCACATCGCGCCGGCTACCGGGGGAGACCCAGTACTTC. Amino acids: CASTSRRLPGETQYF.

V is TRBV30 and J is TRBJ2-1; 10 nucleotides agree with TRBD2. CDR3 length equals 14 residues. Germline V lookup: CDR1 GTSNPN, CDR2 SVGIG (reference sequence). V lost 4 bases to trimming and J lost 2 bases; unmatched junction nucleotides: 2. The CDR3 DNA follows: TGTGCCTGGACTGGACTAGCGGCCTACAATGAGCAGTTCTTC. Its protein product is CAWTGLAAYNEQFF.

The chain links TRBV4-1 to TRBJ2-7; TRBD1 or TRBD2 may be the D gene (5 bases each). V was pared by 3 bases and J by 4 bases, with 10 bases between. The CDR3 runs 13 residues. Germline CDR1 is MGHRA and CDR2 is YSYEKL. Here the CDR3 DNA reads TGCGCCAGCAGCCAGGGGGTGTCTTACGAGCAGTACTTC. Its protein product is CASSQGVSYEQYF.

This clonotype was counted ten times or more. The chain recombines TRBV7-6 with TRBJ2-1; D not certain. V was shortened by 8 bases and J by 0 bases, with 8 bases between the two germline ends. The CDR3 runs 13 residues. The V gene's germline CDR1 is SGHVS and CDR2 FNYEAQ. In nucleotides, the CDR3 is TGTGCCAGCGCGAGGAGCTCCTACAATGAGCAGTTCTTC. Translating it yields CASARSSYNEQFF.

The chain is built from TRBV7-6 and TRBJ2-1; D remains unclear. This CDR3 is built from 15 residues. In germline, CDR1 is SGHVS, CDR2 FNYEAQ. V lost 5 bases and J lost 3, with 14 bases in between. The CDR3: CASSPRTGLYNEQFF. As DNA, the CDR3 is TGTGCCAGCAGCCCTCGGACGGGCCTCTACAATGAGCAGTTCTTC.

The CDR3 sequence is CASIQTGLAGGHEQYF. As DNA, the CDR3 is TGTGCCAGCATACAAACAGGGCTAGCGGGGGGGCACGAGCAGTACTTC. The chain recombines TRBV28 with TRBJ2-7; 12 bases align to TRBD2. Germline V gene lookup returns CDR1 MDHEN and CDR2 SYDVKM. J gave up 5 bases and V 7 bases, and 12 bases lay outside the gene matches. There are 16 residues in the CDR3.

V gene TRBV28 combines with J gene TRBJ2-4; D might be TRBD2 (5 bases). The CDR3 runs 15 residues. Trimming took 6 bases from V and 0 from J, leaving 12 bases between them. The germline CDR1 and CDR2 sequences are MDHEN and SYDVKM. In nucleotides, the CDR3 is TGTGCCAGCAGCCCTGAGGGCCTAGCCAAAAACATTCAGTACTTC. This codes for CASSPEGLAKNIQYF. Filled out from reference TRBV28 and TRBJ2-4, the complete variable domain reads DVKVTQSSRYLVKRTGEKVFLECVQDMDHENMFWYRQDPGLGLRLIYFSYDVKMKEKGDIPEGYSVSREKKERFSLILESASTNQTSMYLCASSPEGLAKNIQYFGAGTRLSVL.

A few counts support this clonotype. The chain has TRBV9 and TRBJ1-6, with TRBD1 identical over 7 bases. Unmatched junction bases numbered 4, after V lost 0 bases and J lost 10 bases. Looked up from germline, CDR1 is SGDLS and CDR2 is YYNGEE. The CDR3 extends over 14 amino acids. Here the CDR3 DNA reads TGTGCCAGCAGCGTAGAAGGGGGCCGGTCACCCCTCCACTTT. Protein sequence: CASSVEGGRSPLHF.

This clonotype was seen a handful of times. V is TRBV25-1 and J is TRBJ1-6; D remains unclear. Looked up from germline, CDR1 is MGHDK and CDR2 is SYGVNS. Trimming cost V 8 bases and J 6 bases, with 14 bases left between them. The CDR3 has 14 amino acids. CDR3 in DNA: TGTGCCAGCGGCGAAGTAATTCGTAATTCACCCCTCCACTTT. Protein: CASGEVIRNSPLHF.

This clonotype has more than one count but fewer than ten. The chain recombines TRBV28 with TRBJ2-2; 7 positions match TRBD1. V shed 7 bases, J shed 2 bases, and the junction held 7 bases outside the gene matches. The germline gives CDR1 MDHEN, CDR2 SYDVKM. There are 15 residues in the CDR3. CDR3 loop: CASNPGTDNTGELFF. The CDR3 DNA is TGTGCCAGCAACCCGGGGACAGACAACACCGGGGAGCTGTTTTTT.

As DNA, the CDR3 is TGTGCCAGCAGCTTGGGGCTAGCGGGAGGCCTATCCCAAGAGACCCAGTACTTC. Translating gives CASSLGLAGGLSQETQYF. V usage is TRBV11-1 and J usage is TRBJ2-5; TRBD2 matches 11 bases. Germline loops: CDR1 SGHAT, CDR2 FQDESV (reference sequence). The CDR3 sequence is 18 residues long. The V and J ends lost 3 bases and 1 base, in that order; junction bases with no gene match: 10.

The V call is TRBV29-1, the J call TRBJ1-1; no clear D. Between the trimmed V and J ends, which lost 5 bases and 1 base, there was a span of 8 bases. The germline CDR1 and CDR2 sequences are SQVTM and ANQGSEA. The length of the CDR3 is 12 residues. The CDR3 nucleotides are TGCAGCGTTCGACACGCGAACACTGAAGCTTTCTTT. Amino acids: CSVRHANTEAFF.